One TCR beta chain is described in this entry. Its target antigen remains unknown. No base-level quality is on record; no much larger clone is a single base apart. From cysteine to phenylalanine, the CDR3 is 14 amino acids long. Only the CDR3 DNA is retained, 42 bases long and in frame from the first base. Per the germline V gene, MRHNA is the CDR1 and SNTAGT is the CDR2. Trimming costs V 4 bases and J 1 base, and their ends lie 9 bases apart. The data belong to a study of blood T cells in healthy people across ages (dated by TCRdb to 2015 to 2017). For the study in its entirety: In model experiments, template switching captured about one uniquely barcoded TCR beta cDNA molecule for every two T cells. Age-related changes in TCR beta repertoire diversity were measured in the study by deep sequencing normalized with unique cDNA molecular identifiers. Using the same blood draw, the study looked at two additional independent replicas of 1 million unique cDNA reads for two donors, one aged 18 to 30 and the other aged 80 or older. The donors were divided into four age groups: young (average around 16 years), middle-aged (about 41), aged (approximately 59) and long-lived (around 87). To avoid experimental bias, donors of different ages were distributed randomly across sequencing lanes.

Overall study results and their limits: As age increased, observed TCR beta diversity per million T cells dropped in a roughly linear way, and a significant reduction was already evident by age 40. Total diversity estimates from one million sequenced T cells were considered lower bounds and underestimates. The percentage of naive T cells measured by flow cytometry correlated strongly with observed TCR beta diversity. Compared with the aged group, the long-lived group had more naive CD4+ T cells, fewer expanded clones and increased TCR diversity, a pattern suggesting age selection. Bulk unsorted PBMC profiling prevented conclusive comparison of naive and antigen-experienced compartments. Because donor CMV infection status was unknown, age-related changes in expanded clonotypes were potentially confounded.

The receptor library was made with 5' RACE. For sequencing, an Illumina HiSeq 2500 was employed. A second PCR of roughly 7 to 11 cycles was performed with a sample-barcoded 5' primer and a J-beta primer mix. Each TCR beta cDNA molecule received a unique molecular identifier from a template-switch 5' adaptor carrying 12 random nucleotides. Each sample yielded at least 2.5 million CDR3-containing paired-end reads. The Mint cDNA synthesis kit, primed by a TRBC-specific oligonucleotide, was used to synthesize first-strand cDNA from all RNA. After uracil-DNA glycosylase treatment, a first 18-cycle PCR used universal primers M1SS and BC2_uni_R on all cDNA. In the paper's pipeline: For normalization, 1 million high-quality reads, each with a distinct molecular identifier, were randomly selected from each sample. Instead of being binned into consensus sequences, reads with shared molecular identifiers were discarded. CDR3 identification, clonotype clustering and error correction used MiTCR with a Q25 quality threshold and the strictest error-elimination algorithm. A nonparametric unseen species model with Euler transformation was used to estimate a lower bound on total TCR beta diversity. The public sequencing data were trimmed at Q25 with fastp and processed into clonotypes with MiXCR by TCRdb, which kept only in-frame beta chains. Each entry is one CDR3 protein sequence, shown with its most common DNA and genes. What appears here as the V and J calls and clone size reflects TCRdb's work, not the paper's. This sample gives hundreds of thousands of distinct CDR3 sequences in total; around 36% of them show up just once. The top ten constitute over 10% of the sample.

Systemically healthy Caucasian individuals from Russia, around 38 in total and aged roughly 6 to 100 years, were included as donors. Each donor gave 8 to 10 milliliters of peripheral blood, collected into EDTA-treated Vacutainer tubes. Ficoll-Paque density-gradient centrifugation was used to isolate PBMCs, with at least 7 million per sample. Trizol reagent was used to extract total RNA from PBMCs, with at least 6 micrograms per sample. The percentages of naive CD45RAhigh/CD27high T cells were determined by flow cytometry on a PBMC aliquot from every donor. Specimen: blood. This chain joins TRBV6-4 to TRBJ2-3; the D match is possibly TRBD1 or TRBD2, with 5 bases aligned in each. The receptor's source is a man between 18 and 29 years old in good health. CDR3 region: CASSAQGGTDTQYF. The nucleotide sequence reads TGTGCCAGCAGTGCCCAGGGAGGCACAGATACGCAGTATTTT.